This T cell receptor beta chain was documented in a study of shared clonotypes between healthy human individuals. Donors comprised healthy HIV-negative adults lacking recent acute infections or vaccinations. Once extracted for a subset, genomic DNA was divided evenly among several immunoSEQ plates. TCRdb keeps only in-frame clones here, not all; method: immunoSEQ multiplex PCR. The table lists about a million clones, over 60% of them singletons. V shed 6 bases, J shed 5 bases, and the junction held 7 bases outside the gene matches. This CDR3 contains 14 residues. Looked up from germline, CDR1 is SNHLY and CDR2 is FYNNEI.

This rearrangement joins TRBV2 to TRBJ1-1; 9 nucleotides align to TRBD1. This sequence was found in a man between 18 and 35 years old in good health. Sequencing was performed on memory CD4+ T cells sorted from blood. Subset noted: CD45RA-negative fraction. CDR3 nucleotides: TGTGCCAGCAGGCCCGGGACAGGGCAAACTGAAGCTTTCTTT. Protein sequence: CASRPGTGQTEAFF.